This T cell receptor beta chain was sequenced for a study of T cell changes during pregnancy in multiple sclerosis. Trimming removed 7 bases from V and 14 bases from J, with 11 bases in between. The CDR3 sequence is 8 residues long. The V gene's germline CDR1 is DFQATT and CDR2 SNEGSKA (reference sequence). TCRdb's copy holds only in-frame clones and misses some; the assay was immunoSEQ multiplex PCR. The sample holds approximately 93,000 clones; 80% to 95% are singletons and the top ten take about 1.8%. This specimen was peripheral blood, taken in the first trimester of pregnancy. The receptor was derived from a female donor in good health, enrolled as a control in a pregnancy study. The gene calls are TRBV20-1 and TRBJ1-1; D perhaps matches TRBD1 (5 bases). The CDR3 DNA follows: TGCAGTGAGCTAACAGGATTCTTT. Amino acids: CSELTGFF.